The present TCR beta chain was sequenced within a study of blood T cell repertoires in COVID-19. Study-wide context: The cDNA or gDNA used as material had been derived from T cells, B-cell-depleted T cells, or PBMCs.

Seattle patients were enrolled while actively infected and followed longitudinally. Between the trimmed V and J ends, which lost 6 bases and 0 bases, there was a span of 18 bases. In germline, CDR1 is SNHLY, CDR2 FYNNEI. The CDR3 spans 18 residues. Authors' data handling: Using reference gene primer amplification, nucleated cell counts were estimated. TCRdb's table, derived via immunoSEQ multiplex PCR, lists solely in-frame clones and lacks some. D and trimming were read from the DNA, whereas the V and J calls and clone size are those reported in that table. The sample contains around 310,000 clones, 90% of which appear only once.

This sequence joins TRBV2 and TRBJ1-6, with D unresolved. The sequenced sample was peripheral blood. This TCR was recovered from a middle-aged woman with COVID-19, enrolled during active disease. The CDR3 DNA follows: TGTGCCAGCAGCGGAGCCACTCCCCTCAGCTCCTATAATTCACCCCTCCACTTT. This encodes CASSGATPLSSYNSPLHF.